This T cell receptor beta chain was identified during a study of tumor-infiltrating lymphocytes in oesophageal squamous cell carcinoma. Via MiXCR, TCRdb re-called the PCR reads, giving one row per CDR3 protein. Found here are roughly 20,000 distinct CDR3 sequences, about 50% of them singletons; the top ten hold about 25%. The CDR3 totals 11 residues. Germline lookup yields CDR1 SGHTA and CDR2 FQGNSA. This chain connects TRBV7-2 to TRBJ2-4; a possible D gene is TRBD1 (5 bases). The DNA end favors TRBJ2-7, so the J call may be wrong. The sample comprised esophageal tumor tissue. The TCR comes from a male donor with esophageal squamous cell carcinoma. Here the CDR3 reads CASSQGVEQYF. In nucleotides, the CDR3 is TGTGCCAGCAGCCAGGGTGTCGAGCAGTACTTC.